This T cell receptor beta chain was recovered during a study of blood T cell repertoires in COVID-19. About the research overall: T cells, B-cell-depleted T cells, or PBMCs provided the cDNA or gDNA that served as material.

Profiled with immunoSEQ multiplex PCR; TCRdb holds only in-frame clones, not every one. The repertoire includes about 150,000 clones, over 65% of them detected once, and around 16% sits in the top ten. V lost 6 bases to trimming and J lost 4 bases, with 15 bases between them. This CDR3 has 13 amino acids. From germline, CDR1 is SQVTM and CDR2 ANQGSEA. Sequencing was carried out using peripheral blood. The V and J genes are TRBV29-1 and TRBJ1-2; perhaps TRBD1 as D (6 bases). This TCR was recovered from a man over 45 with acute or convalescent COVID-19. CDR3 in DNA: TGCAGCGTCGGACAGATGTCTGGCTATGGCTACACCTTC. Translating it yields CSVGQMSGYGYTF. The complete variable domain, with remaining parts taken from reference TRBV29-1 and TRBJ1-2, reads SAVISQKPSRDICQRGTSLTIQCQVDSQVTMMFWYRQQPGQSLTLIATANQGSEATYESGFVIDKFPISRPNLTFSTLTVSNMSPEDSSIYLCSVGQMSGYGYTFGSGTRLTVV.